This TCR beta chain was sequenced in a study of PD-1 blockade in classical Hodgkin lymphoma. Looking at the study overall: Nivolumab dosing for patients was 3 mg/kg, administered intravenously every 2 weeks. Broader study findings: Patients who initiated nivolumab within 1 year of ASCT were excluded. TCR diversity rose significantly by C4D1 in CD4+ but not CD8+ cells. Similar baseline diversity was found in complete responders and newly diagnosed patients.

In the case of this clone: The target antigen is unknown.

Germline CDR1 SGHAT, CDR2 FQDESV (reference sequence). V lost 2 bases and J lost 8, with 8 bases in between. CDR3 length equals 12 residues. Sequencing was performed with immunoSEQ multiplex PCR; in TCRdb, only in-frame clones are kept and a portion is missing. In the table there are approximately 30,000 clones, over 60% of which are singletons. The time point: cycle 4 day 1 (C4D1), after 6 weeks of nivolumab. Relapse after autologous stem cell transplantation occurred in every patient, and brentuximab vedotin exposure varied. The starting material was peripheral blood mononuclear cells (PBMCs), obtained before the fourth cycle of nivolumab. This clonotype was sampled from a human donor with classical Hodgkin lymphoma. V gene TRBV11-1 combines with J gene TRBJ2-3; no definite D call. CDR3 DNA sequence: TGTGCCAGCAGCTTAAATGGTGGTACGCAGTATTTT. This sequence encodes CASSLNGGTQYF. The full variable domain, with the rest looked up from reference TRBV11-1 and TRBJ2-3, is EAEVAQSPRYKITEKSQAVAFWCDPISGHATLYWYRQILGQGPELLVQFQDESVVDDSQLPKDRFSAERLKGVDSTLKIQPAELGDSAMYLCASSLNGGTQYFGPGTRLTVL.